This T cell receptor beta chain was identified during a study of T cells in Graves' hyperthyroidism and ophthalmopathy. RNA transcripts served as the template for amplifying TCR beta CDR3 regions. HTBI primers were the set used in a first-round RT-PCR of the TCR CDR3. MiXCR, applied by TCRdb to the multiplex PCR reads, yields one record per CDR3 protein. The table has more than 550,000 distinct CDR3 sequences, just under 45% seen once; the top ten hold approximately 7.2%. This clonotype was seen at least ten times. Its antigen is still unknown. Findings and limits, study-wide: Classification by a 13 V-J model distinguished ophthalmopathy from stable hyperthyroidism.

The sample consisted of peripheral blood or thyroid tissue (not recorded which). The TCR originated in an adult man with Graves' disease, either hyperthyroidism or ophthalmopathy (not recorded which).

The CDR3 region is CASSPGTGTEKLFF. CDR3 sequence (DNA): TGTGCCAGCAGCCCCGGGACAGGGACTGAAAAACTGTTTTTT. This rearrangement joins TRBV7-2 to TRBJ1-4; 9 positions agree with TRBD1. With V trimmed by 5 bases and J by 7 bases, 5 bases remained unmatched. The V gene's germline CDR1 is SGHTA and CDR2 FQGNSA. This CDR3 has 14 residues.